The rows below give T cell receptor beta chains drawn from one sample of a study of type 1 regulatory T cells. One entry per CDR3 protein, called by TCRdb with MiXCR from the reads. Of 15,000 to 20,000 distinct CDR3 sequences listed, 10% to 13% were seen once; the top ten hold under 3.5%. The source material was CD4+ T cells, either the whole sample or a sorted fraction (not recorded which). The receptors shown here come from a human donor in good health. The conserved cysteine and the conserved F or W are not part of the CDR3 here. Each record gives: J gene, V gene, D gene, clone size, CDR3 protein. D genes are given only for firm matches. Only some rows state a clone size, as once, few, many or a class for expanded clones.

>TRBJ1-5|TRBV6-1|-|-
ASSESSPRVSQPQH
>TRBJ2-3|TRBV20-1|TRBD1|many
SVGQGPDTQY
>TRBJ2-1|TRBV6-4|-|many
ASSENDVSFEQF
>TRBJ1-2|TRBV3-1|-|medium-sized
ASSPSGVYYGYT
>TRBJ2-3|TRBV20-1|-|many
SADLGHSSTDTQY
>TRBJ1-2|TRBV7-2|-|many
ASSLGWDYGYT
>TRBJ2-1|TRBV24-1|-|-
ATSALGLMGEQF
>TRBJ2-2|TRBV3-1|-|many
ASSASAGELF
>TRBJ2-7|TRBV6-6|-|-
ASSSTGGDEQY
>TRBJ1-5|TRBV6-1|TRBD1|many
ASSDRQGAGNQPQH
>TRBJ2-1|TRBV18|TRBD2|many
ASGTSGYNEQF
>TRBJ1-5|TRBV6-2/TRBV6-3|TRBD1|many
ATNRGNQPQH
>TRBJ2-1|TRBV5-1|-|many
ASSLAGVDYNEQF
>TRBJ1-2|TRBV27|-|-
ASSSNHRAGYT
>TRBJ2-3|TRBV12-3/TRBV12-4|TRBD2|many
ASSFSGKSTDTQY
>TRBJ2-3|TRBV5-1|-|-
ASSSGQLADTQY
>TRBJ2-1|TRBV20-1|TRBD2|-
SAGSLAGGNI
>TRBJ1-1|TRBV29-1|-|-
SVHPSFGVFSEAF
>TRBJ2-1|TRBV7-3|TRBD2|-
ASSLAGVYNEQF
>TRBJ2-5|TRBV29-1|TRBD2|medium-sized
SVPGAGGFGETQY
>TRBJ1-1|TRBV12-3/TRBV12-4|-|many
ASSPQSNTEAF
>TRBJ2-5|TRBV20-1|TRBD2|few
SASPYGASGRDLETQY
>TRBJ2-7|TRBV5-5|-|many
ASSFGGSYEQY
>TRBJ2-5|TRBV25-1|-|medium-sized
ASSDGRGALLAQY
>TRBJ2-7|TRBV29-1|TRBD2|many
SVGRGLAGGVHEQY
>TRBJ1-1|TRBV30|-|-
AWSVGQGYTEAF
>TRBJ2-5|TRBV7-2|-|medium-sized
ASSQLETQY
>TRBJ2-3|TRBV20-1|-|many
SASRPSGERTDTQY
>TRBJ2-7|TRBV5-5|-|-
ASSLGADYEQY
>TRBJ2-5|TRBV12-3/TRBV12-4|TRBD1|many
ASTPDEGQAAETQY
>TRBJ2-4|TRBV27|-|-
ASSLLAKNIQY
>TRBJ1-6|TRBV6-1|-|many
ASRSDSSYNSPLH
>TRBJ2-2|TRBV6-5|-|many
ASSARPSRITGELF
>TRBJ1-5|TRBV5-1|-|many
ASRLKESSNQPQH
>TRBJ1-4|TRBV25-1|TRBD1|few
ASSILTGDEKLF
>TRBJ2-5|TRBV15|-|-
ATSRDLIGRETQY